The 26 T cell receptor beta chains below come from one sample, sequenced in a study of blood T cell repertoires in COVID-19. The data were produced by immunoSEQ multiplex PCR, yet TCRdb's version contains in-frame clones alone and is incomplete. The sample holds around 190,000 clones, roughly four fifths seen once. What was sequenced was peripheral blood. The receptors shown here come from a human donor in a cohort sampled during active COVID-19.

This rearrangement joins TRBV9 to TRBJ2-7; TRBD2 agrees at 13 bases. The CDR3 loop spans 16 amino acids. J was trimmed by 4 bases and V by 3 bases; bases with no gene match: 7. CDR1 and CDR2 (germline): SGDLS, YYNGEE. The CDR3 DNA follows: TGTGCCAGCAGCGCAGGAGGACTAGCGGGAGTTTACGAGCAGTACTTC. Amino acid sequence: CASSAGGLAGVYEQYF. The full variable domain, with the rest looked up from reference TRBV9 and TRBJ2-7, is DSGVTQTPKHLITATGQRVTLRCSPRSGDLSVYWYQQSLDQGLQFLIQYYNGEERAKGNILERFSAQQFPDLHSELNLSSLELGDSALYFCASSAGGLAGVYEQYFGPGTRLTVT.

The V call is TRBV14, the J call TRBJ2-2; tentative D call: TRBD2 (5 bases). Germline V CDR1 and CDR2: SGHDN, FVKESK. V was pared by 1 base and J by 5 bases, with 5 bases between. The CDR3 runs 13 residues. CDR3 amino acids: CASSQGRTGELFF. For the CDR3, the DNA is TGTGCCAGCAGCCAAGGGAGGACCGGGGAGCTGTTTTTT.

This clone was observed a handful of times. The V gene is TRBV27, the J gene TRBJ1-2; D gene ambiguous. The V end lost 5 bases, the J end lost 7 bases, and 14 bases lay between the germline ends. The CDR3 runs to 13 residues. Germline-derived CDR1 and CDR2 are MNHEY and SMNVEV (reference sequence). Here the CDR3 reads CASSHGLTSGYTF. CDR3 sequence (DNA): TGTGCCAGCAGTCACGGACTGACCAGTGGCTACACCTTC.

The genes are TRBV6-5 and TRBJ1-5, with D perhaps matching TRBD1 (5 bases). This CDR3 is 15 amino acids long. Trimming stripped 5 bases from V and 3 bases from J, with 14 bases between. Germline assignment: CDR1 MNHEY and CDR2 SVGAGI. CDR3: CASSLLRDPNQPQHF. CDR3 sequence (DNA): TGTGCCAGCAGTCTACTCAGGGATCCCAATCAGCCCCAGCATTTT.

The gene calls are TRBV19 and TRBJ2-7; TRBD2 aligns across 14 bases. With V trimmed by 4 bases and J by 2 bases, 1 base remained unmatched. Germline loops: CDR1 LNHDA, CDR2 SQIVND (reference sequence). CDR3 length equals 15 residues. The CDR3 nucleotides are TGTGCCAGTAGTAGGGGACTAGCGGGAGCCTACGAGCAGTACTTC. Its protein is CASSRGLAGAYEQYF. Together with reference TRBV19 and TRBJ2-7, the CDR3 gives the full variable domain: DGGITQSPKYLFRKEGQNVTLSCEQNLNHDAMYWYRQDPGQGLRLIYYSQIVNDFQKGDIAEGYSVSREKKESFPLTVTSAQKNPTAFYLCASSRGLAGAYEQYFGPGTRLTVT.

The V gene is TRBV5-1, the J gene TRBJ2-2; 11 bases are shared with TRBD2. J gave up 1 base and V 2 bases, and 1 base lay outside the gene matches. CDR3 length: 16 residues. CDR1 and CDR2 (germline): SGHRS, YFSETQ. This chain's CDR3 is CASSFTSGGNTGELFF. CDR3 coding DNA: TGCGCCAGCAGCTTCACTAGCGGGGGGAACACCGGGGAGCTGTTTTTT.

The chain carries TRBV6-5 and TRBJ2-7, with TRBD2 matching 7 bases. CDR1 MNHEY and CDR2 SVGAGI come from the germline V gene. Trimming took 2 bases from V and 2 from J; bases not matched to a gene: 6. This CDR3 spans 15 amino acids. The CDR3 is CASSYRPSGAYEQYF. The CDR3 DNA is TGTGCCAGCAGTTACAGGCCTAGCGGCGCCTACGAGCAGTACTTC.

This clone was found once. This chain joins TRBV5-1 and TRBJ1-6; TRBD1 matches 8 bases. Germline V gene sequence: CDR1 SGHRS, CDR2 YFSETQ. The CDR3 covers 15 residues. V gave up 4 bases and J gave up 7 bases; unmatched junction bases: 7. The CDR3 nucleotides are TGCGCCAGCAGCAAGGACAGGGAAAGGAATTCACCCCTCCACTTT. As protein: CASSKDRERNSPLHF.

V and J are TRBV4-2 and TRBJ1-4, with a weak D call TRBD1 (5 bases). Trimming cost V 0 bases and J 8 bases, with 19 bases left between them. Germline values: CDR1 LGHNA, CDR2 YNFKEQ. The CDR3 consists of 17 residues. This CDR3 is CASSQDTDSTAWEKLFF. The CDR3 nucleotides are TGTGCCAGCAGCCAAGATACCGACAGTACGGCGTGGGAAAAACTGTTTTTT.

This sequence joins TRBV18 and TRBJ2-7; TRBD1 is a possible D gene (5 bases). CDR1 and CDR2 from the germline V gene are KGHSH and LQKENI. V lost 6 bases to trimming and J lost 2 bases, with 14 bases between them. CDR3 size: 14 residues. The CDR3 sequence is CASSPQGPAYEQYF. The DNA of the CDR3 is TGTGCCAGCTCCCCCCAGGGTCCAGCCTACGAGCAGTACTTC.

In its sample, this clone was seen many times. The chain carries TRBV11-3 and TRBJ1-1; D unresolved. The germline V gene encodes CDR1 SGHNT and CDR2 YENEEA. The CDR3 covers 13 residues. The ends were cut back, 2 bases at V and 2 bases at J, with 6 bases in the middle. The CDR3 spells CASSLSLNTEAFF. In DNA, the CDR3 is TGTGCCAGCAGCTTATCACTTAACACTGAAGCTTTCTTT.

Ten or more counts support this clone. CDR3 coding DNA: TGTGCCAGCAGCTTCGGACACATGAACACTGAAGCTTTCTTT. It encodes CASSFGHMNTEAFF. The rearrangement links TRBV7-9 to TRBJ1-1, with a possible D match to TRBD1 (5 bases). Germline values: CDR1 SEHNR, CDR2 FQNEAQ (reference sequence). The germline V and J ends were trimmed by 3 bases and 0 bases, with 8 bases remaining between them. CDR3 size: 14 residues.

The chain uses TRBV7-6 and TRBJ1-3; D call uncertain. Germline CDR1 is SGHVS and CDR2 is FNYEAQ. The CDR3 loop spans 16 amino acids. Trimming shortened V by 5 bases and J by 0 bases, and 14 bases separated the two germline ends. The CDR3 reads CASSLEVRSSGNTIYF. DNA of the CDR3: TGTGCCAGCAGCCTCGAGGTGAGAAGCTCTGGAAACACCATATATTTT.

The chain combines TRBV6-6 with TRBJ2-5; D ambiguous. Trimming shortened V by 6 bases and J by 4 bases, and 6 bases separated the two germline ends. Per germline, CDR1 MNHNY and CDR2 SVGAGI (reference sequence). The CDR3 covers 11 residues. CDR3 sequence reads: CASSPGETQYF. The CDR3 nucleotides are TGTGCCAGCAGCCCCGGAGAGACCCAGTACTTC.

On this clone itself: A read error may account for a junction end that differs from germline. The chain joins TRBV7-7 to TRBJ2-3; D is possibly TRBD2 (5 bases). CDR1 SSHAT and CDR2 FNYEAQ come from the germline V gene (reference sequence). The length of the CDR3 is 15 residues. In DNA form, the CDR3 reads TGTGCTAGCAGCTTAGGCCTAGCTGGGGCAGATACGCAGTATTTT. This translates into CASSLGLAGADTQYF.

This rearrangement joins TRBV14 to TRBJ2-6; D may be TRBD1 (6 bases). CDR3 length: 16 residues. Germline CDR1 is SGHDN and CDR2 is FVKESK. Trimming cost V 4 bases and J 4 bases, with 14 bases left between them. CDR3 sequence (DNA): TGTGCCAGCAGCCGCGTTACAGGGTCGGGGGCCAACGTCCTGACTTTC. As protein: CASSRVTGSGANVLTF.

The V call is TRBV6-5, the J call TRBJ2-7; TRBD2 matches at 13 bases. Germline V gene lookup returns CDR1 MNHEY and CDR2 SVGAGI. CDR3 length equals 14 residues. V shed 5 bases, J shed 6 bases, and the junction held 4 bases outside the gene matches. The CDR3 sequence is CASSKLAGGTEQYF. The CDR3 nucleotides read TGTGCCAGCAGTAAACTAGCGGGGGGGACCGAGCAGTACTTC.

The CDR3 nucleotides read TGTGCCAGCAGCCAGACCGGGTCCTATAATTCACCCCTCCACTTT. Translating gives CASSQTGSYNSPLHF. The gene calls are TRBV3-1 (or the pseudogene TRBV3-2) and TRBJ1-6; D gene ambiguous. The CDR3 is 15 residues long. CDR1 is LGHDT, CDR2 YNNKEL, per germline (reference sequence). The V end lost 3 bases, the J end lost 1 base, and 7 bases lay between the germline ends.

The chain uses TRBV6-5 and TRBJ1-1, with a weak D call TRBD1 (5 bases). The CDR3 covers 14 residues. CDR1 is MNHEY, CDR2 SVGAGI, per germline. Trimming took off 2 bases at V and 5 bases at J, with 12 bases between the two ends. Here the CDR3 reads CASSYPGWETEAFF. CDR3 DNA sequence: TGTGCCAGCAGTTACCCAGGGTGGGAAACTGAAGCTTTCTTT.

V usage is TRBV28 and J usage is TRBJ2-7; possibly TRBD1 for D (6 bases). This CDR3 region has 15 residues. Germline CDR1 MDHEN, CDR2 SYDVKM. V gave up 6 bases and J gave up 0 bases, with 15 bases separating them. CDR3 DNA: TGTGCCAGCAGCCCCGGGACACCGATCTCCTACGAGCAGTACTTC. Translated: CASSPGTPISYEQYF.

The V gene is TRBV10-3, the J gene TRBJ2-7; D might be TRBD1 (5 bases). The CDR3 totals 15 residues. Trimming pared 0 bases from V and 4 bases from J, leaving 13 bases between. Germline CDR1 and CDR2: ENHRY and SYGVKD. In DNA, the CDR3 is TGTGCCATCAGTGAGTCGATACCGGACACTTACGAGCAGTACTTC. Protein product: CAISESIPDTYEQYF.

The V gene is TRBV7-9, the J gene TRBJ2-7; maybe TRBD2 (7 bases). The CDR3 consists of 17 residues. The germline gives CDR1 SEHNR, CDR2 FQNEAQ (reference sequence). Trimming shortened V by 4 bases and J by 1 base, and 20 bases separated the two germline ends. This chain's CDR3 is CASSSLGGGRSSYEQYF. The CDR3 nucleotides are TGTGCCAGCAGCTCCCTCGGCGGGGGCCGATCTTCCTACGAGCAGTACTTC.

The chain carries TRBV10-3 and TRBJ2-2; 10 nucleotides align to TRBD2. The junction had 16 bases not matched to a gene; V was cut back by 10 bases and J by 5 bases. Germline V gives CDR1 ENHRY, CDR2 SYGVKD. The CDR3 sequence is 17 residues long. CDR3 coding DNA: TGTGCCACCGATCGGACGGCCGGGACTAGCGATACCGGGGAGCTGTTTTTT. Encoded protein: CATDRTAGTSDTGELFF.

The V and J genes are TRBV19 and TRBJ1-5; perhaps TRBD1 as D (5 bases). Germline CDR1 and CDR2: LNHDA and SQIVND (reference sequence). V was clipped by 5 bases and J by 0 bases, with 14 bases between them. The CDR3 consists of 16 residues. The CDR3 reads CASSQWGGNSNQPQHF. The CDR3 DNA follows: TGTGCCAGTAGTCAGTGGGGGGGAAATAGCAATCAGCCCCAGCATTTT.

The CDR3 protein is CASSSTGTRQGDTQYF. CDR3 nucleotide sequence: TGTGCCAGTAGTTCGACCGGGACTAGGCAAGGCGATACGCAGTATTTT. J is TRBJ2-3 and V is TRBV19; 8 bases are shared with TRBD2. CDR1 is LNHDA, CDR2 SQIVND, per germline (reference sequence). The CDR3 runs to 16 residues. V lost 5 bases, J lost 6 bases, and 13 bases stayed unmatched. The full variable domain, rest sourced from reference TRBV19 and TRBJ2-3, is DGGITQSPKYLFRKEGQNVTLSCEQNLNHDAMYWYRQDPGQGLRLIYYSQIVNDFQKGDIAEGYSVSREKKESFPLTVTSAQKNPTAFYLCASSSTGTRQGDTQYFGPGTRLTVL.

The CDR3 sequence: CASSYRGEREKLFF. DNA of the CDR3: TGCGCCAGCAGCTACAGGGGAGAGCGAGAAAAACTGTTTTTT. This chain joins TRBV5-1 and TRBJ1-4, with 7 bases aligning to TRBD1. Germline CDR1 reads SGHRS; CDR2 reads YFSETQ. V dropped 3 bases and J dropped 8; count of bases not matched to a gene: 7. This CDR3 is 14 amino acids long.